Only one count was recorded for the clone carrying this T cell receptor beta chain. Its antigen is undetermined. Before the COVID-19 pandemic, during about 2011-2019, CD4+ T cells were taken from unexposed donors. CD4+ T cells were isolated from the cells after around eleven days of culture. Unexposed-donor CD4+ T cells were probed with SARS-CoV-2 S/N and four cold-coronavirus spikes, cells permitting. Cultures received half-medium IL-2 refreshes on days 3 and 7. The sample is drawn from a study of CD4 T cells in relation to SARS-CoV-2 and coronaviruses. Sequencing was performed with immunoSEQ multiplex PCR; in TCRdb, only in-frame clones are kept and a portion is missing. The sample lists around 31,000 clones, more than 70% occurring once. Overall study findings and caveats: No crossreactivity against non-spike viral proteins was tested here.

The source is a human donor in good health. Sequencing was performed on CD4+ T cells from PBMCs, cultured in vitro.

The CDR3 loop is CASSLGSNRPYEQYF. The CDR3 nucleotides read TGTGCCAGCAGCTTAGGTAGCAACAGACCCTACGAGCAGTACTTC. The chain recombines TRBV11-2 with TRBJ2-7; no firm D call. The V end lost 1 base, the J end lost 2 bases, and 12 bases lay between the germline ends. Germline values: CDR1 SGHAT, CDR2 FQNNGV. This CDR3 is built from 15 residues.